This T cell receptor (beta chain) was identified in a study of beta chain features in type 1 diabetes. Study-level background: There was similarity between patients and healthy donors in age, gender and cell yields. Examination covered around 98 million sorted cells spanning all samples.

This clone was seen more than once but under ten times. Additional DNA sequences in this sample encode the identical CDR3. As every portion of the isolated RNA was reverse transcribed, the sequencing read expressed TCRB transcripts. TCRdb's table, derived via immunoSEQ multiplex PCR, lists solely in-frame clones and lacks some. In the table there are about 470,000 clones, around 30% of which are singletons. Germline V gene sequence: CDR1 DFQATT, CDR2 SNEGSKA (reference sequence). The CDR3 length is 11 residues. The V gene lost 5 bases and the J gene lost 3 bases, with 8 bases spanning the gap. The sample consisted of naive CD4+ T cells from blood. The chain uses TRBV20-1 and TRBJ2-7, with a weak D call TRBD1 (5 bases). This TCR came from a man aged 18-30 years in good health. The DNA of the CDR3 is TGCAGTGCTTCAGACAGCTACGAGCAGTACTTC. It encodes CSASDSYEQYF.